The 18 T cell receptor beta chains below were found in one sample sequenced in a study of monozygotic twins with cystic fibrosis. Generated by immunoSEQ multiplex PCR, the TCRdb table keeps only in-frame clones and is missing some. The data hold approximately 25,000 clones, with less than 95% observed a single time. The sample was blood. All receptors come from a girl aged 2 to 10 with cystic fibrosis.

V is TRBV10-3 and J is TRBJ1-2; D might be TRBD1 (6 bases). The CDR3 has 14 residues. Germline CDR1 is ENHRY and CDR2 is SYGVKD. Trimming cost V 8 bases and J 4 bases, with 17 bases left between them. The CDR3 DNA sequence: TGTGCCATCGGCCAAACCGGGACACCCTATGGCTACACCTTC. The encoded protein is CAIGQTGTPYGYTF.

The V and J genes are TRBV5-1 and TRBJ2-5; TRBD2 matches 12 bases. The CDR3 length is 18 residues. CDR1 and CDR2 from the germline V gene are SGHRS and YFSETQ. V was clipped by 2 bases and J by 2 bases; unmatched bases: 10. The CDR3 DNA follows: TGCGCCAGCAGCTTTAGGACTAGCGGGGCCGGCGGGCAAGAGACCCAGTACTTC. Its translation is CASSFRTSGAGGQETQYF.

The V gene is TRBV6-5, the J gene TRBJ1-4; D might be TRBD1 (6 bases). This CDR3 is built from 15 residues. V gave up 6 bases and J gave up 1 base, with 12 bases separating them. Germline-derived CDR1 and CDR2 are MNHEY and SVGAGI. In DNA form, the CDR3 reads TGTGCCAGCAGCCGGTCCAGGGGAACTAATGAAAAACTGTTTTTT. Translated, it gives CASSRSRGTNEKLFF.

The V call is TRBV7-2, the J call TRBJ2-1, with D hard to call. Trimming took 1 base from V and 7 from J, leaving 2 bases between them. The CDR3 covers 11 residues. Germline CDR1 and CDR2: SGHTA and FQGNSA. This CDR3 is CASSLGNEQFF. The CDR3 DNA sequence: TGTGCCAGCAGCTTAGGGAATGAGCAGTTCTTC.

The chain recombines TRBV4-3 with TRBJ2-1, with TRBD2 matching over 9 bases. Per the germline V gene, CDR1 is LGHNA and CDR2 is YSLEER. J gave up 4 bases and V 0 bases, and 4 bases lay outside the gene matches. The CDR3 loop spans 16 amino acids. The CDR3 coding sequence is TGCGCCAGCAGCCAAGATAGGCGGGGGGGATACAATGAGCAGTTCTTC. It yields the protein CASSQDRRGGYNEQFF.

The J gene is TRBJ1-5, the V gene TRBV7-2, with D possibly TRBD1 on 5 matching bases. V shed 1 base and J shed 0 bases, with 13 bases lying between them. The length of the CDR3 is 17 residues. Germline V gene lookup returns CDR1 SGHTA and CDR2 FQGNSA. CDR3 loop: CASSLGYPGPSNQPQHF. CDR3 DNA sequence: TGTGCCAGCAGCTTAGGATATCCGGGGCCTAGCAATCAGCCCCAGCATTTT.

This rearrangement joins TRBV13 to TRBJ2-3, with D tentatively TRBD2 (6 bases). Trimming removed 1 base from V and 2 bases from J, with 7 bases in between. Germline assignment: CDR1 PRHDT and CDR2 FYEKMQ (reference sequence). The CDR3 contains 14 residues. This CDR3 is CASSLAGVTDTQYF. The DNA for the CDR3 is TGTGCCAGCAGCTTAGCGGGGGTCACAGATACGCAGTATTTT.

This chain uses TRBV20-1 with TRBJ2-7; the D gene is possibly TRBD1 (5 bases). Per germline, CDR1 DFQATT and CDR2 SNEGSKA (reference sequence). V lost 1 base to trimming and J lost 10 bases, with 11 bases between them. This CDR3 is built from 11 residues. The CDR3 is CSARGNRSQYF. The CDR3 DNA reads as TGCAGTGCTAGAGGAAACAGGTCCCAGTACTTC.

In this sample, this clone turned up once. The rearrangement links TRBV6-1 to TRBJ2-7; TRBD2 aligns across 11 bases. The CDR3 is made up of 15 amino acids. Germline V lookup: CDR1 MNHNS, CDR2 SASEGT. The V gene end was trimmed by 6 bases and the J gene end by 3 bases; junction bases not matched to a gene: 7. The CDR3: CASRGGLAEFYEQYF. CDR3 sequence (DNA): TGTGCCAGCAGGGGGGGACTAGCGGAGTTCTACGAGCAGTACTTC.

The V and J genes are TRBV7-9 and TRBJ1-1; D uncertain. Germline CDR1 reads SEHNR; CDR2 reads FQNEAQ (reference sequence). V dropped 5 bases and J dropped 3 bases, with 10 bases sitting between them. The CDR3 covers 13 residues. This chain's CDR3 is CASSRRLDTEAFF. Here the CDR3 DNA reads TGTGCCAGCAGCCGCCGACTGGACACTGAAGCTTTCTTT. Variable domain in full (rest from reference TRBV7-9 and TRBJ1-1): DTGVSQNPRHKITKRGQNVTFRCDPISEHNRLYWYRQTLGQGPEFLTYFQNEAQLEKSRLLSDRFSAERPKGSFSTLEIQRTEQGDSAMYLCASSRRLDTEAFFGQGTRLTVV.

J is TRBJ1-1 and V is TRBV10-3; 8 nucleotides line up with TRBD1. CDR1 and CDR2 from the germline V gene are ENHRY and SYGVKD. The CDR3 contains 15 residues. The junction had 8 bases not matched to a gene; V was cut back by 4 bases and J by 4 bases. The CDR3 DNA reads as TGTGCCATCAGTGGACCCGGACAGGGCGGCACTGAAGCTTTCTTT. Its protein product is CAISGPGQGGTEAFF.

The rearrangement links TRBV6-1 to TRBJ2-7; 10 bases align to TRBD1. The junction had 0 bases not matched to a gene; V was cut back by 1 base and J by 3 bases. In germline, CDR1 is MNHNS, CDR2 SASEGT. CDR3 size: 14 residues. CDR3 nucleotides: TGTGCCAGCAGTGAAGGGACAGGGGGCTACGAGCAGTACTTC. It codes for CASSEGTGGYEQYF.

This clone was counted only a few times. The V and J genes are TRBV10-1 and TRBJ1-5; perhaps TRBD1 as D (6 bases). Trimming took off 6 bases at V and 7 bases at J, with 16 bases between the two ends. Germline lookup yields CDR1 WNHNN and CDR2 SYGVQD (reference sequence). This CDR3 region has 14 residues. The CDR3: CASRGRGVEQPQHF. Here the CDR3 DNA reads TGCGCCAGCAGGGGCAGGGGCGTGGAACAGCCCCAGCATTTT.

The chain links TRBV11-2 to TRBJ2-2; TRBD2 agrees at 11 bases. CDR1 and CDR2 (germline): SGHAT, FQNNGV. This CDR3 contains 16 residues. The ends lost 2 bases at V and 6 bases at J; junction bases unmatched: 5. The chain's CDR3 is CASSLLLAGESGELFF. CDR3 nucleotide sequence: TGTGCCAGCAGCTTATTACTAGCGGGGGAGTCCGGGGAGCTGTTTTTT.

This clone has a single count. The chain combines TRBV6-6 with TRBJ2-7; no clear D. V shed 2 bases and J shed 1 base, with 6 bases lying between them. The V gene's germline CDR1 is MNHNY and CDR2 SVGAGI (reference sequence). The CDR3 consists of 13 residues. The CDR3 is CASSYGLSYEQYF. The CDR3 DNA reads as TGTGCCAGCAGTTACGGGTTATCCTACGAGCAGTACTTC.

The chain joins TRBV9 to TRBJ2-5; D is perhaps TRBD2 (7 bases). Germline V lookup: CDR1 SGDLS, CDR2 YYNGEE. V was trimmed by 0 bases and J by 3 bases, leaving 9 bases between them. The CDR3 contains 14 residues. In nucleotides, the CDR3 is TGTGCCAGCAGCGTAGGAGGGGGGGAAGAGACCCAGTACTTC. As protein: CASSVGGGEETQYF.

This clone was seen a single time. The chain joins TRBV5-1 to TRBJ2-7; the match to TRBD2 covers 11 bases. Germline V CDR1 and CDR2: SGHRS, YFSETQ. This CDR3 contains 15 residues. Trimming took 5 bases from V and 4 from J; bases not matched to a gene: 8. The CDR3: CASRLTGTSGYEQYF. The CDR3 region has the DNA TGCGCCAGCAGATTAACCGGGACTAGCGGATACGAGCAGTACTTC.

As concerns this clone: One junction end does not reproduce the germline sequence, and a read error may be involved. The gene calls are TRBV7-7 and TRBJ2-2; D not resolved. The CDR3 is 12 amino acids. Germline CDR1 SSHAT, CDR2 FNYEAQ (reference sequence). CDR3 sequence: CASSFPGGELFF. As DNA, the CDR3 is TGTGCTAGCAGCTTCCCGGGCGGGGAGCTGTTTTTT. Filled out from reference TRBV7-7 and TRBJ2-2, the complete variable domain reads GAGVSQSPRYKVTKRGQDVTLRCDPISSHATLYWYQQALGQGPEFLTYFNYEAQPDKSGLPSDRFSAERPEGSISTLTIQRTEQRDSAMYRCASSFPGGELFFGEGSRLTVL.